A selection of T cell receptor beta chains follows, all from one sample in a study of breast tumors, draining lymph nodes, adjacent tissues. Using its own MiXCR run on the multiplex PCR reads, TCRdb lists one record per CDR3 protein. The top ten clones hold roughly 3.5% of a sample with some 230,000 distinct CDR3 sequences, 34% of them seen once. The sequenced material came from axillary lymph node tissue. These receptors all stem from a female donor with breast cancer. Some clones in this sample may be carry-over from other donors' samples. The CDR3 runs from the conserved cysteine through the conserved F or W. A D gene is named only where the DNA matches it firmly. Part of the rows lack a size; the others show once, few, many or a class for expanded clones.

j_call v_call clone_size d_call cdr3_nt cdr3_aa
TRBJ1-3 TRBV6-1 many . TGTGCCAGCAGTGAAGCATTCGGGATTGACGTGCGCTCTGGAAACACCATATATTTT CASSEAFGIDVRSGNTIYF
TRBJ2-7 TRBV29-1 many TRBD1 TGCAGCGTTGCTCAACAGGGGATCTCCTACGAGCAGTACTTC CSVAQQGISYEQYF
TRBJ1-6 TRBV6-1 many . TGTGCCAGCAGTGAAGCGTTTCTTTTCCACTTT CASSEAFLFHF
TRBJ1-5 TRBV19 many . TGTGCCAGTAGTATCGGAAGGGCGGGCAATCAGCCCCAGCATTTT CASSIGRAGNQPQHF
TRBJ2-2 TRBV24-1 . TRBD2 TGTGCCACCGCCCGGACTAGCGGGATTAGTCTTCCCGGGGAGCTGTTTTTT CATARTSGISLPGELFF
TRBJ2-1 TRBV7-2 . . TGTGCCAGCAGCTTTCGGGCAGGGGAAGGAGAGGAGCAGTTCTTC CASSFRAGEGEEQFF
TRBJ1-2 TRBV12-3/TRBV12-4 many . TGTGCCAGCAGTTATGCGGGGAATGGCTACACCTTC CASSYAGNGYTF
TRBJ2-1 TRBV25-1 many . TGTGCCAGCAGTGAACGAGAGAGGCTGGGCGGGTACAATGAGCAGTTCTTC CASSERERLGGYNEQFF
TRBJ2-7 TRBV6-6 many TRBD1 TGTGCCAGCAGTGGACGGGCGACAGGGGAGTCCTACGAGCAGTACTTC CASSGRATGESYEQYF
TRBJ1-6 TRBV2 many . TGTGCCAGCAGTGGAGGTTCGAATAATTCACCCCTCCACTTT CASSGGSNNSPLHF
TRBJ2-1 TRBV24-1 . . TGTGCCACCAGTGCTCTAGGGGGGAGTGGAAAAAATGAGCAGTTCTTC CATSALGGSGKNEQFF
TRBJ2-7 TRBV2 . TRBD1 TGTGCTCGCGGACAGGGTGGGCTCGAGCAGTACTTC CARGQGGLEQYF
TRBJ1-6 TRBV7-9 . . TGTGCCAGCAGCCGACAGTTCTTT CASSRQFF
TRBJ2-5 TRBV7-9 . TRBD2 TGTACCAGCAGCTTAGTGGGAGGGTTTTCAAGGGAGACCCAGTACTTC CTSSLVGGFSRETQYF
TRBJ1-4 TRBV2 many . TGTGCCAGCAGTGGGCAGAGTGCGATTGAAAAACTGTTTTTT CASSGQSAIEKLFF
TRBJ1-3 TRBV3-1 many . TGTGCCAGCAGCCAAGCAGTCGGGGGGCCTGGAAACACCATATATTTT CASSQAVGGPGNTIYF
TRBJ2-6 TRBV20-1 . . TGCAGTGCTTACATCACGAGCTCTGGGGCCAACGGCCTGACTTTC CSAYITSSGANGLTF
TRBJ1-1 TRBV19 . TRBD1 TGTGCCAGTAGTTCGTCAGGGGGTGCTTTCTTT CASSSSGGAFF
TRBJ1-5 TRBV6-6 many . TGTGCCAGCACCCAGGGCGTCGAGTTTTATCAGCCCCAGCATTTT CASTQGVEFYQPQHF
TRBJ1-2 TRBV2 . . TGTGCCAGCAGTGAGGGGGCCCCCTATGGCTACACCTTC CASSEGAPYGYTF
TRBJ1-2 TRBV19 many . TGTGCCAGTAGTATAGGGCAGGGTGACGGCTACACCTTC CASSIGQGDGYTF
TRBJ2-7 TRBV27 few . TGTGCCAGCAGTCCACCCCCCTCCTACGAGCAGTACTTC CASSPPPSYEQYF
TRBJ2-2 TRBV12-5 . TRBD2 TGTGCTAGTGGTGGACTAGCGGGGACCGGGGAGCTGTTTTTT CASGGLAGTGELFF
TRBJ2-2 TRBV4-2 many TRBD2 TGTGCCAGCAGCCAAGATCCTCGCGGGGGGGCCGGGGAGCTGTTTTTT CASSQDPRGGAGELFF